These T cell receptor beta chains were read from a single sample in a study of STAT5B mutations in CD4+ large granular lymphocyte leukemia. Some clones are missing from TCRdb's copy, which holds only in-frame ones; the method was immunoSEQ multiplex PCR. The repertoire has thousands of clones, roughly 70% of them found once; the top ten carry around 71%. What was sequenced was PBMCs. These receptors originate from a woman aged 55-69 years with CD4+ T-cell large granular lymphocyte leukemia. Both conserved end residues are part of each CDR3. The order of the fields is J gene, V gene, CDR3 protein.

j_gene: TRBJ1-6; v_gene: TRBV27; CDR3aa: CASRGGRPDYSPLHF
j_gene: TRBJ1-2; v_gene: TRBV29-1; CDR3aa: CSAGQRNYGYTF
j_gene: TRBJ1-5; v_gene: TRBV19; CDR3aa: CASSLLGTGGVQPQHF
j_gene: TRBJ1-2; v_gene: TRBV5-4; CDR3aa: CASSQDRGEYGYTF
j_gene: TRBJ2-1; v_gene: TRBV5-4; CDR3aa: CASSLQGVNEQFF
j_gene: TRBJ1-5; v_gene: TRBV5-4; CDR3aa: CASSNGGSNQPQHF
j_gene: TRBJ1-1; v_gene: TRBV14; CDR3aa: CASRRRGAGEAFF
j_gene: TRBJ1-4; v_gene: TRBV7-2; CDR3aa: CASSRDRGTEKLFF
j_gene: TRBJ1-3; v_gene: TRBV5-7; CDR3aa: CASSFPREGGDTIYF
j_gene: TRBJ2-7; v_gene: TRBV19; CDR3aa: CASSISPGFSYEQYF
j_gene: TRBJ1-6; v_gene: TRBV30; CDR3aa: CAWSGQFPNSPLHF
j_gene: TRBJ1-2; v_gene: TRBV27; CDR3aa: CASSLRMNYGYTF
j_gene: TRBJ2-1; v_gene: TRBV30; CDR3aa: CAWTPRDSYNEQFF
j_gene: TRBJ2-7; v_gene: TRBV4-1; CDR3aa: CASSLLATSRNEQYF
j_gene: TRBJ1-1; v_gene: TRBV5-1; CDR3aa: CASSLESNTEAFF
j_gene: TRBJ1-4; v_gene: TRBV27; CDR3aa: CASSYTGAGGEKLFF
j_gene: TRBJ2-7; v_gene: TRBV5-6; CDR3aa: CASSLGLAGGEQYF
j_gene: TRBJ1-1; v_gene: TRBV7-9; CDR3aa: CASSSMPGQGATEAFF
j_gene: TRBJ1-6; v_gene: TRBV7-6; CDR3aa: CASSPAGQYNSPLHF
j_gene: TRBJ2-7; v_gene: TRBV19; CDR3aa: CASSGSGEGEQYF
j_gene: TRBJ1-5; v_gene: TRBV15; CDR3aa: CATSPDRGQPQHF
j_gene: TRBJ2-7; v_gene: TRBV2; CDR3aa: CASRQDRSEQYF
j_gene: TRBJ2-1; v_gene: TRBV5-1; CDR3aa: CASSSLGGTSYNEQFF
j_gene: TRBJ2-7; v_gene: TRBV9; CDR3aa: CASSSGGTSDEQYF
j_gene: TRBJ1-1; v_gene: TRBV9; CDR3aa: CASSWQGNTEAFF
j_gene: TRBJ1-2; v_gene: TRBV5-4; CDR3aa: CASSLGGPPHSSEGYTF
j_gene: TRBJ1-5; v_gene: TRBV28; CDR3aa: CASSSDRNQPQHF
j_gene: TRBJ2-3; v_gene: TRBV6-1; CDR3aa: CASSELAGYTDTQYF
j_gene: TRBJ2-5; v_gene: TRBV9; CDR3aa: CASSANLGVGETQYF
j_gene: TRBJ1-1; v_gene: TRBV27; CDR3aa: CASSLAANTEAFF
j_gene: TRBJ1-5; v_gene: TRBV30; CDR3aa: CAWSFTLEQPQHF
j_gene: TRBJ2-7; v_gene: TRBV2; CDR3aa: CASSEGLGGYEQYF
j_gene: TRBJ2-3; v_gene: TRBV5-4; CDR3aa: CATVYTDTQYF
j_gene: TRBJ2-4; v_gene: TRBV11-2; CDR3aa: CASSPGGTEGTQYF
j_gene: TRBJ2-5; v_gene: TRBV11-2; CDR3aa: CASRRQGLYQETQYF
j_gene: TRBJ2-7; v_gene: TRBV14; CDR3aa: CASSLVGISYEQYF
j_gene: TRBJ2-7; v_gene: TRBV28; CDR3aa: CASTSRDRGYYEQYF
j_gene: TRBJ2-7; v_gene: TRBV14; CDR3aa: CASSQGVTYEQYF
j_gene: TRBJ2-1; v_gene: TRBV7-2; CDR3aa: CASSLGPARGLRNEQFF
j_gene: TRBJ2-5; v_gene: TRBV29-1; CDR3aa: CSYADRQETQYF
j_gene: TRBJ1-5; v_gene: TRBV7-2; CDR3aa: CASSTYLRGGGFSNQPQHF
j_gene: TRBJ1-2; v_gene: TRBV5-4; CDR3aa: CASSTTIRDRVKDGYTF
j_gene: TRBJ1-3; v_gene: TRBV23-1; CDR3aa: CASSCSTLVGRSGNTIYF
j_gene: TRBJ1-5; v_gene: TRBV9; CDR3aa: CASSPGTTSNQPQHF
j_gene: TRBJ2-7; v_gene: TRBV9; CDR3aa: CASSVGHQQYF
j_gene: TRBJ1-2; v_gene: TRBV5-4; CDR3aa: CASSSTRQTIYGYTF